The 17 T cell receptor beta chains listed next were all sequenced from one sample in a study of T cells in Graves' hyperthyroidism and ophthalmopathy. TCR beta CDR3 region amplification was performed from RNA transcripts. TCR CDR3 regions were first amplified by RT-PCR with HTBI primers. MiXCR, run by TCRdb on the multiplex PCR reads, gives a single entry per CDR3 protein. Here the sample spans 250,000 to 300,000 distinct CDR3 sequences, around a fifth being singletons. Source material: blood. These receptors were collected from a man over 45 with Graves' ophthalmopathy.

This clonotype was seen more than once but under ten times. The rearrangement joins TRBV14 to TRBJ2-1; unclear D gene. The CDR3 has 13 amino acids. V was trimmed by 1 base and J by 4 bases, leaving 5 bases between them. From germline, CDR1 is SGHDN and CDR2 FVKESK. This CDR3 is CASSQVAYNEQFF. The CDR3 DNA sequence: TGTGCCAGCAGCCAAGTGGCGTACAATGAGCAGTTCTTC.

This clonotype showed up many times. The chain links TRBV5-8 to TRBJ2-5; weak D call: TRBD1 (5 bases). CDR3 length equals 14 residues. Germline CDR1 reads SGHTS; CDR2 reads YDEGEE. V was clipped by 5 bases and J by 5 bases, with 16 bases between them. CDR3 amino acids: CASSSPQEMETQYF. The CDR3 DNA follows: TGTGCCAGCAGTTCGCCACAGGAAATGGAGACCCAGTACTTC. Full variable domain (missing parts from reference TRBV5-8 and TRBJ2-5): EAGVTQSPTHLIKTRGQQATLRCSPISGHTSVYWYQQALGLGLQFLLWYDEGEERNRGNFPPRFSGRQFPNYSSELNVNALELEDSALYLCASSSPQEMETQYFGPGTRLLVL.

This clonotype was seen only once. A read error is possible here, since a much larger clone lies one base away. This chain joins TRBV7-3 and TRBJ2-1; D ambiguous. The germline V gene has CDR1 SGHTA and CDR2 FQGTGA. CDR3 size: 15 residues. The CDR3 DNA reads TGTACCAGCAGCCGACGGCAGAGCTCCTACAATGAGCAGTTCTTC. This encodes CTSSRRQSSYNEQFF.

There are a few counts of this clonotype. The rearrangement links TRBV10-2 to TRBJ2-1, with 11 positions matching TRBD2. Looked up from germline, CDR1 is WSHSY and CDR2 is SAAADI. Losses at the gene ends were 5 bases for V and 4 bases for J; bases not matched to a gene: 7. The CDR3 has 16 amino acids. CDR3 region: CASSNPSGRLYNEQFF. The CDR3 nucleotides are TGCGCCAGCAGTAACCCTAGCGGGAGGCTGTACAATGAGCAGTTCTTC.

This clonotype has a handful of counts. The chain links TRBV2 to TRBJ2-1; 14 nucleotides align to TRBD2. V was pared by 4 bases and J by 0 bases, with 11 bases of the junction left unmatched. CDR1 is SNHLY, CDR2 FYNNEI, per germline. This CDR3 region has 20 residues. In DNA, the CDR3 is TGTGCCAGCAGTGCTCCTCGACTAGCGGGAGGGCGGAGCTCCTACAATGAGCAGTTCTTC. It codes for CASSAPRLAGGRSSYNEQFF.

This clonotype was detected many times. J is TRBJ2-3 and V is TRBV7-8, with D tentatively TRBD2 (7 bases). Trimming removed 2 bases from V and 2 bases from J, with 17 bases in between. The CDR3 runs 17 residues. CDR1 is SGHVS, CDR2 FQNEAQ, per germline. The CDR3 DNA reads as TGTGCCAGCAGCTTAAGGGGGAGGCTAGCGGACACAGATACGCAGTATTTT. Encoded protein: CASSLRGRLADTDTQYF.

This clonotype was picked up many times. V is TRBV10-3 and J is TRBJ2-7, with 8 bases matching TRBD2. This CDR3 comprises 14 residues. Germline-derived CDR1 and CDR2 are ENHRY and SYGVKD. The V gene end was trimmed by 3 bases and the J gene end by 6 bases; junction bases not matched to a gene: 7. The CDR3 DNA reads TGTGCCATCAGTGAAGAGCGGGAGATGCTCGAGCAGTACTTC. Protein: CAISEEREMLEQYF.

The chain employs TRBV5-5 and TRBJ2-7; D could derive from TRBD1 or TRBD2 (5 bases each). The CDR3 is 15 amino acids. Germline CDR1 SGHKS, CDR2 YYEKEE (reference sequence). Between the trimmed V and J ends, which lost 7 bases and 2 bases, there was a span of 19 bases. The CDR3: CASGSFTGTAYEQYF. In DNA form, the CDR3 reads TGTGCCAGCGGCTCCTTTACCGGGACGGCCTACGAGCAGTACTTC.

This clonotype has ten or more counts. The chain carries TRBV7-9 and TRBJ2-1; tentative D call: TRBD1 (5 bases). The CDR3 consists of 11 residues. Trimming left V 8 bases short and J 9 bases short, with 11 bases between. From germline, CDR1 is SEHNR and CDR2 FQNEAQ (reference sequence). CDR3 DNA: TGTGCCAGCGGGCAGGGTGGTGAGCAGTTCTTC. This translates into CASGQGGEQFF.

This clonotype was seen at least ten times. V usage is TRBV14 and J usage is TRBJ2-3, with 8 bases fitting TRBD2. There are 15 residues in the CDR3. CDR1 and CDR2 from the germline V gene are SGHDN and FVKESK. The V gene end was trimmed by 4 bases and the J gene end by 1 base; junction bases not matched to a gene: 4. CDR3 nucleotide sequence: TGTGCCAGCAGCCCTGGGGGACTAGGCACAGATACGCAGTATTTT. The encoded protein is CASSPGGLGTDTQYF.

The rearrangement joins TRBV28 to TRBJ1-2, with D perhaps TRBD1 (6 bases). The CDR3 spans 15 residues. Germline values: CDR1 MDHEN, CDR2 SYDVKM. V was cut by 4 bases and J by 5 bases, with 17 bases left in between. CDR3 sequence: CASSSPEQGTYGYTF. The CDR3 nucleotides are TGTGCCAGCAGTTCCCCCGAGCAGGGGACTTATGGCTACACCTTC.

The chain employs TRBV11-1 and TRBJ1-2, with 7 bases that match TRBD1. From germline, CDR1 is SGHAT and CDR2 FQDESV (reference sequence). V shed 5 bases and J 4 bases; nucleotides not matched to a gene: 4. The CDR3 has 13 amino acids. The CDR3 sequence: CASSDREGYGYTF. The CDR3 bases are TGTGCCAGCAGCGACAGGGAAGGCTATGGCTACACCTTC.

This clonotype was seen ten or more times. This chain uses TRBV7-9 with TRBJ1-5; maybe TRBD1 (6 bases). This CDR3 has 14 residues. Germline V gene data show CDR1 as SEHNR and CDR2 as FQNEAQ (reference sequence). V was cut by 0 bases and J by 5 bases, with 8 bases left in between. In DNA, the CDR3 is TGTGCCAGCAGCTTAGCGGGGGGGCATCAGCCCCAGCATTTT. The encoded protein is CASSLAGGHQPQHF.

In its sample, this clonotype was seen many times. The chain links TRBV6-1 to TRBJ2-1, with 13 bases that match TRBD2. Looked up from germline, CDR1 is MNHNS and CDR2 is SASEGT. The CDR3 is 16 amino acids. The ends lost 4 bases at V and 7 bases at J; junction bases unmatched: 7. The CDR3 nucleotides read TGTGCCAGCAGTGGGACTAGCGGGAGCGCTAGGAATGAGCAGTTCTTC. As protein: CASSGTSGSARNEQFF.

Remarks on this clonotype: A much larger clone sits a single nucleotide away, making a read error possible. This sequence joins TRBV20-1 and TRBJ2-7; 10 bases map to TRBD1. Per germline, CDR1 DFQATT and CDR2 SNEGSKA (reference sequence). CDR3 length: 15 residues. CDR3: CSAREGQGSSYGQYF. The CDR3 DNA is TGCAGTGCTAGAGAGGGACAGGGGTCGTCCTACGGGCAGTACTTC.

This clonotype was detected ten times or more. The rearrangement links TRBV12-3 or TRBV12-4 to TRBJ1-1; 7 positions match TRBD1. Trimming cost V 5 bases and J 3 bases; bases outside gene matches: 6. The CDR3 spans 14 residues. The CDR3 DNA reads TGTGCCAGCAGTCTTAGACAGGGACACACTGAAGCTTTCTTT. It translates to CASSLRQGHTEAFF.

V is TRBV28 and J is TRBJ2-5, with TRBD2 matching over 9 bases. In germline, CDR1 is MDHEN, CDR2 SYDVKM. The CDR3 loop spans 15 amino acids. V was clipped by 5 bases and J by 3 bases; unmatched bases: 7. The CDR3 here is CASSLAGKGEETQYF. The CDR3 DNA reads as TGTGCCAGCAGTCTAGCGGGAAAGGGGGAAGAGACCCAGTACTTC.